Below are 2 T cell receptor beta chains sequenced from a single sample in a study of control samples from healthy donors and cancer patients. Clones were read by immunoSEQ multiplex PCR, and TCRdb kept only the in-frame ones, dropping some. This repertoire shows about 140,000 clones, 90% to 95% found once; its top ten account for about an eighth. The sequencing sample was made of blood. Receptors were obtained from a man aged 35 to 55 in good health.

The rearrangement joins TRBV10-3 to TRBJ1-6; weak D call: TRBD1 (5 bases). The V gene lost 8 bases and the J gene lost 10 bases, with 18 bases spanning the gap. This CDR3 is built from 14 residues. Germline V lookup: CDR1 ENHRY, CDR2 SYGVKD. This CDR3 reads CAIQFSLRGSPLHF. For the CDR3, the DNA is TGTGCCATCCAGTTTAGCCTAAGGGGCTCACCCCTCCACTTT.

On this clone itself: Other DNA sequences of this sample code for an identical CDR3. The chain links TRBV9 to TRBJ1-1; D unclear. Germline V gene lookup returns CDR1 SGDLS and CDR2 YYNGEE. Deletions cut 2 bases from V and 1 base from J, with 6 bases between. The CDR3 is made up of 13 amino acids. CDR3 region: CASSVGRNTEAFF. The CDR3 DNA follows: TGTGCCAGCAGCGTCGGCAGGAACACTGAAGCTTTCTTT.